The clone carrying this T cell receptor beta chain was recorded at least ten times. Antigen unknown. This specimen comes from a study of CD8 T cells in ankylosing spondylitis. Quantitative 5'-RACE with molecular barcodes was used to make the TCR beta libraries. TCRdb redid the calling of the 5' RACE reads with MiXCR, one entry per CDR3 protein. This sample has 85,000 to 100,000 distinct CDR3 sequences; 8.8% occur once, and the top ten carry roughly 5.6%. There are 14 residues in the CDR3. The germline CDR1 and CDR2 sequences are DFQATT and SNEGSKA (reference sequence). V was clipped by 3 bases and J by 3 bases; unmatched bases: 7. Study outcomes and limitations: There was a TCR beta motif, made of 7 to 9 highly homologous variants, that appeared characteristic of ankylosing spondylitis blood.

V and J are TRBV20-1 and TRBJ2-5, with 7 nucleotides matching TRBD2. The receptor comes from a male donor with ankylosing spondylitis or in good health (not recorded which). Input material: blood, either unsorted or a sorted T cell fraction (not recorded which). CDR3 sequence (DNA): TGCAGTGCTAGTTTGGGGGGGGAAAAAGAGACCCAGTACTTC. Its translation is CSASLGGEKETQYF.